These T cell receptor beta chains were read from a single sample in a study of blood T cell repertoires in COVID-19. Method: immunoSEQ multiplex PCR; TCRdb's copy keeps in-frame clones and lacks some. The sample records about 350,000 clones, 88% being singletons. The sequencing input was peripheral blood. These TCRs come from a woman in her seventies with COVID-19, enrolled during active disease. The CDR3 runs from the conserved cysteine through the conserved F or W. The order of the fields is V gene, D gene, J gene, clone size, CDR3 protein, CDR3 DNA. D genes are given only for firm matches. Not all rows give a size; the values are once, few, many and, for expanded clones, a class.

V gene: TRBV11-2; D gene: .; J gene: TRBJ1-4; clone size: .; CDR3 protein: CASSLGEGRWATNEKLFF; CDR3 DNA: TGTGCCAGCAGCTTAGGAGAAGGGAGATGGGCAACTAATGAAAAACTGTTTTTT
V gene: TRBV20-1; D gene: .; J gene: TRBJ2-7; clone size: .; CDR3 protein: CSVSAGEQYF; CDR3 DNA: TGCAGTGTTTCTGCGGGGGAGCAGTACTTC
V gene: TRBV7-9; D gene: .; J gene: TRBJ1-5; clone size: .; CDR3 protein: CASSLTGVAYSNQPQHF; CDR3 DNA: TGTGCCAGCAGCTTAACCGGTGTCGCGTATAGCAATCAGCCCCAGCATTTT
V gene: TRBV2; D gene: .; J gene: TRBJ1-5; clone size: .; CDR3 protein: CASSGGTSNQPQHF; CDR3 DNA: TGTGCCAGCAGTGGAGGAACTAGCAATCAGCCCCAGCATTTT
V gene: TRBV30; D gene: .; J gene: TRBJ1-2; clone size: few; CDR3 protein: CAWSARGGANYGYTF; CDR3 DNA: TGTGCCTGGAGTGCCCGAGGGGGAGCTAACTATGGCTACACCTTC
V gene: TRBV6-1; D gene: .; J gene: TRBJ1-6; clone size: .; CDR3 protein: CASSELGGAPLHF; CDR3 DNA: TGTGCCAGCAGTGAGCTGGGGGGAGCACCCCTCCACTTT
V gene: TRBV2; D gene: .; J gene: TRBJ1-1; clone size: few; CDR3 protein: CASRVTGFTEAFF; CDR3 DNA: TGTGCCAGCAGAGTTACAGGGTTCACTGAAGCTTTCTTT
V gene: TRBV5-1; D gene: .; J gene: TRBJ1-5; clone size: .; CDR3 protein: CASSPADRYSNQPQHF; CDR3 DNA: TGCGCCAGCAGCCCAGCAGACAGGTATAGCAATCAGCCCCAGCATTTT
V gene: TRBV5-6; D gene: .; J gene: TRBJ1-4; clone size: .; CDR3 protein: CASSHVRRGNEKLFF; CDR3 DNA: TGTGCCAGCAGCCATGTGAGGCGCGGTAATGAAAAACTGTTTTTT
V gene: TRBV2; D gene: .; J gene: TRBJ1-1; clone size: .; CDR3 protein: CASIHSKGSTEAFF; CDR3 DNA: TGTGCCAGCATTCACTCGAAAGGGAGCACTGAAGCTTTCTTT
V gene: TRBV7-2; D gene: .; J gene: TRBJ2-3; clone size: .; CDR3 protein: CASSLVAASTDTQYF; CDR3 DNA: TGTGCCAGCAGCTTAGTAGCGGCTAGCACAGATACGCAGTATTTT
V gene: TRBV5-4; D gene: TRBD2; J gene: TRBJ2-2; clone size: .; CDR3 protein: CASSLEPGLYTGELFF; CDR3 DNA: TGTGCCAGCAGCTTGGAACCGGGACTATACACCGGGGAGCTGTTTTTT
V gene: TRBV5-1; D gene: .; J gene: TRBJ1-6; clone size: once; CDR3 protein: CASSLASDNSPLHF; CDR3 DNA: TGCGCCAGCAGCTTGGCTTCTGATAATTCACCCCTCCACTTT
V gene: TRBV6-2/TRBV6-3; D gene: .; J gene: TRBJ1-2; clone size: .; CDR3 protein: CASSNGNYGYTF; CDR3 DNA: TGTGCCAGCAGCAACGGGAACTATGGCTACACCTTC
V gene: TRBV5-8; D gene: .; J gene: TRBJ1-2; clone size: .; CDR3 protein: CASSLGQDFGGYTF; CDR3 DNA: TGTGCCAGCAGCTTGGGTCAGGATTTCGGAGGCTACACCTTC
V gene: TRBV3-1/TRBV3-2; D gene: TRBD2; J gene: TRBJ2-7; clone size: .; CDR3 protein: CASRPAGVLGEQYF; CDR3 DNA: TGTGCCAGCAGGCCGGCGGGGGTTTTGGGTGAGCAGTACTTC
V gene: TRBV3-1/TRBV3-2; D gene: .; J gene: TRBJ1-2; clone size: .; CDR3 protein: CASSQAGTSNYGYTF; CDR3 DNA: TGTGCCAGCAGCCAAGCCGGGACATCTAACTATGGCTACACCTTC
V gene: TRBV4-1; D gene: TRBD2; J gene: TRBJ2-1; clone size: many; CDR3 protein: CASSHPGLKRGSSYNEQFF; CDR3 DNA: TGCGCCAGCAGCCACCCGGGCCTGAAGCGGGGGAGCTCCTACAATGAGCAGTTCTTC
V gene: TRBV5-1; D gene: .; J gene: TRBJ1-2; clone size: .; CDR3 protein: CASSPDNSNYGYTF; CDR3 DNA: TGCGCCAGCAGCCCGGACAATTCTAACTATGGCTACACCTTC
V gene: TRBV3-1/TRBV3-2; D gene: .; J gene: TRBJ1-1; clone size: .; CDR3 protein: CASSLRTTEAFF; CDR3 DNA: TGTGCCAGCAGCCTACGAACTACTGAAGCTTTCTTT
V gene: TRBV18; D gene: TRBD2; J gene: TRBJ2-3; clone size: .; CDR3 protein: CASTTSGGAWRDTQYF; CDR3 DNA: TGTGCCAGCACCACTAGCGGGGGGGCCTGGAGAGATACGCAGTATTTT
V gene: TRBV30; D gene: TRBD1; J gene: TRBJ2-7; clone size: .; CDR3 protein: CAWSGQGSYEQYF; CDR3 DNA: TGTGCCTGGAGTGGACAGGGAAGCTACGAGCAGTACTTC